Listed below are T cell receptor beta chains from one sample, sequenced in a study of T cell responses to AZD1222 COVID-19 vaccine. The data were produced by immunoSEQ multiplex PCR, yet TCRdb's version contains in-frame clones alone and is incomplete. The table records roughly 130,000 clones, roughly nine tenths of them present only once. Sequenced here: peripheral blood, sampled on day 0 of AZD1222 vaccination. These receptors were taken from an adult in good health. CDR3s include the opening cysteine and the closing phenylalanine or tryptophan. The order of the fields is V gene, D gene, J gene, CDR3 protein. D genes are given only for firm matches.

TRBV6-5	.	TRBJ1-2	CASRPSLSYGYTF
TRBV29-1	TRBD1	TRBJ1-2	CSAKGQGYGYTF
TRBV7-9	TRBD1	TRBJ2-2	CASSLPGQGANTGELFF
TRBV6-5	.	TRBJ1-6	CASSFGGLRSSPLHF
TRBV5-1	TRBD1	TRBJ1-1	CASCLDRSTEAFF
TRBV19	TRBD1	TRBJ1-2	CASSTAGTAYGYTF
TRBV4-1	.	TRBJ1-3	CASSQDNASGNTIYF
TRBV4-3	.	TRBJ1-2	CASSRNNKFGYTF
TRBV15	.	TRBJ1-1	CATSRDQGPAFF
TRBV3-1/TRBV3-2	TRBD2	TRBJ2-2	CASSPPPLAGGPWGYTGELFF
TRBV30	.	TRBJ1-5	CAWSRDRNQPQHF
TRBV10-1	.	TRBJ1-2	CASSPGQRRGYTF
TRBV5-1	.	TRBJ2-1	CASSPVADSSYNEQFF
TRBV12-3/TRBV12-4	.	TRBJ2-1	CASSLDQVEQFF
TRBV30	.	TRBJ1-5	CAWSVTGARVNQPQHF
TRBV4-2	.	TRBJ2-1	CASSQGLGGPGNEQFF
TRBV5-1	.	TRBJ1-2	CASSLEGFGPYGYTF
TRBV28	.	TRBJ2-1	CASSLLDYDYNEQFF
TRBV24-1	TRBD1	TRBJ1-5	CATSDEGQGNQPQHF
TRBV7-7	TRBD1	TRBJ2-7	CASSLRQGSSYEQYF
TRBV7-2	.	TRBJ2-5	CASSYPGLIETQYF
TRBV7-8	TRBD2	TRBJ2-7	CASSLGGSDYEQYF
TRBV9	.	TRBJ2-7	CASSGSGRPYEQYF
TRBV5-1	.	TRBJ1-2	CASSLWVDSHYGYTF
TRBV3-1/TRBV3-2	.	TRBJ1-2	CASSQIGGYTF
TRBV7-9	.	TRBJ1-2	CASTSGRSRGVNYGYTF
TRBV20-1	TRBD2	TRBJ2-1	CSASLGGRAFNEQFF
TRBV11-3	.	TRBJ2-7	CASSLGIGTPGEQYF
TRBV4-1	TRBD1	TRBJ1-4	CASTGSGTGDEKLFF
TRBV10-1	.	TRBJ1-2	CASSETPSPTGGYTF
TRBV27	.	TRBJ1-5	CASSPDSYSNQPQHF
TRBV2	TRBD1	TRBJ1-1	CASSEQGQSNTEAFF
TRBV5-1	TRBD2	TRBJ2-4	CASSSGTSGNIQYF
TRBV30	.	TRBJ2-1	CAWSPDSTEQFF
TRBV7-9	TRBD2	TRBJ2-7	CASSPPGLAGSEQYF
TRBV11-1	.	TRBJ1-2	CASSQGQDGYTF
TRBV7-2	TRBD1	TRBJ2-7	CASSPEGADSYEQYF
TRBV7-2	.	TRBJ2-1	CASSLAATSSYNEQFF
TRBV12-3/TRBV12-4	.	TRBJ1-1	CASSLGYTEAFF
TRBV7-2	TRBD2	TRBJ2-7	CASSPAGDFSYEQYF
TRBV2	.	TRBJ1-1	CASRRVNTEAFF
TRBV6-5	TRBD1	TRBJ1-2	CASSYSTGGDYGYTF
TRBV6-4	TRBD2	TRBJ2-3	CASRGNLSGVVTDTQYF
TRBV30	TRBD1	TRBJ1-2	CAWRETGVGGYTF
TRBV5-1	.	TRBJ1-5	CASSLAGTPNQPQHF
TRBV19	.	TRBJ2-5	CASSIAGFLGDQYF
TRBV7-2	.	TRBJ1-5	CASSPGGASNQPQHF
TRBV15	.	TRBJ2-7	CATSREWASREQYF
TRBV6-5	.	TRBJ2-5	CASSIEAQSETQYF
TRBV27	TRBD1	TRBJ1-2	CASGVSGGGGYTF
TRBV11-2	.	TRBJ2-4	CASSPGIAKNIQYF
TRBV20-1	TRBD1	TRBJ1-1	CRDRDNTEAFF
TRBV16	.	TRBJ2-2	CASRGLYNTGELFF